A selection of T cell receptor beta chains follows, all from one sample in a study of OX40 agonist ivuxolimab in advanced cancers. Some clones are missing from TCRdb's copy, which holds only in-frame ones; the method was immunoSEQ multiplex PCR. Of some 80,000 clones listed, approximately 88% were seen once; the top ten hold under 8%. Sequencing used CD4+ or CD8+ T cells sorted from blood, obtained in a trial of the OX40 agonist ivuxolimab. The receptor set was obtained from an adult with an advanced solid tumor such as melanoma, head and neck, liver or kidney cancer. The CDR3 runs from the conserved cysteine through the conserved F or W. Fields, in order: J gene, D gene, clone size, V gene, CDR3 DNA, CDR3 protein. A D gene is named only where the DNA matches it firmly. Clone size is stated in some rows and not others, as once, few, many or a class when expanded.

j_gene: TRBJ2-4
d_gene: TRBD2
abundance: .
v_gene: TRBV10-1
CDR3nt: TGCGCCAGCAGTGAGTTCGGGGGGATCAGTGAAAACATTCAGTACTTC
CDR3aa: CASSEFGGISENIQYF

j_gene: TRBJ2-3
d_gene: TRBD2
abundance: .
v_gene: TRBV7-9
CDR3nt: TGTGCCAGCAGCTCCGGACTAGCGGGAGACACAGATACGCAGTATTTT
CDR3aa: CASSSGLAGDTDTQYF

j_gene: TRBJ1-2
d_gene: .
abundance: .
v_gene: TRBV18
CDR3nt: TGTGCCAGCTCACCACAAGACTACGGCTACACCTTC
CDR3aa: CASSPQDYGYTF

j_gene: TRBJ2-3
d_gene: TRBD1
abundance: .
v_gene: TRBV7-3
CDR3nt: TGTGCCAGCAGCAGTAGGTCCCCCCAGGGGGCGGGCACAGATACGCAGTATTTT
CDR3aa: CASSSRSPQGAGTDTQYF

j_gene: TRBJ2-4
d_gene: .
abundance: .
v_gene: TRBV4-1
CDR3nt: TGCGCCAGCAGCCAAGAGGCCAAAAACATTCAGTACTTC
CDR3aa: CASSQEAKNIQYF

j_gene: TRBJ2-7
d_gene: TRBD1
abundance: .
v_gene: TRBV18
CDR3nt: TGTGCCAGTTCACAGGGGGCCAACGAGCAGTACTTC
CDR3aa: CASSQGANEQYF

j_gene: TRBJ2-1
d_gene: TRBD1
abundance: .
v_gene: TRBV18
CDR3nt: TGTGCCAGCTCACCAGTCGGGACAGGATCCTACAATGAGCAGTTCTTC
CDR3aa: CASSPVGTGSYNEQFF

j_gene: TRBJ2-3
d_gene: TRBD2
abundance: .
v_gene: TRBV5-4
CDR3nt: TGTGCCAGCAGCTTGGGTGGGACTAGCGGGGGAGATACGCAGTATTTT
CDR3aa: CASSLGGTSGGDTQYF

j_gene: TRBJ1-1
d_gene: .
abundance: .
v_gene: TRBV11-2
CDR3nt: TGTGCCAGCAGCTTAGAAATTGTAGGGGTGGCTTTCTTT
CDR3aa: CASSLEIVGVAFF

j_gene: TRBJ1-6
d_gene: .
abundance: .
v_gene: TRBV7-9
CDR3nt: TGTGCCAGCAGCTTAGTACTCAATTCACCCCTCCACTTT
CDR3aa: CASSLVLNSPLHF

j_gene: TRBJ2-1
d_gene: .
abundance: once
v_gene: TRBV5-8
CDR3nt: TGTGCCAGCAGCTTGGGGACAATCTCCTACAATGAGCAGTTCTTC
CDR3aa: CASSLGTISYNEQFF

j_gene: TRBJ1-6
d_gene: .
abundance: .
v_gene: TRBV7-2
CDR3nt: TGTGCCAGCAGCTTAGCCCCTCTCTGGGGCGGCTGGGATTCACCCCTCCACTTT
CDR3aa: CASSLAPLWGGWDSPLHF

j_gene: TRBJ2-3
d_gene: .
abundance: .
v_gene: TRBV27
CDR3nt: TGTGCCAGCGGCCAAGGGGGTACGCCGACAGATACGCAGTATTTT
CDR3aa: CASGQGGTPTDTQYF

j_gene: TRBJ1-1
d_gene: TRBD1
abundance: .
v_gene: TRBV7-9
CDR3nt: TGTGCCAGCAGCCGACAGGGTGTGAACACTGAAGCTTTCTTT
CDR3aa: CASSRQGVNTEAFF

j_gene: TRBJ2-7
d_gene: TRBD1
abundance: .
v_gene: TRBV27
CDR3nt: TGTGCCAGCAGGAGACAGGGGGGTTCCGCCTACGAGCAGTACTTC
CDR3aa: CASRRQGGSAYEQYF

j_gene: TRBJ1-3
d_gene: .
abundance: .
v_gene: TRBV6-5
CDR3nt: TGTGCCTTCTTATACCACGGATCTGGAAACACCATATATTTT
CDR3aa: CAFLYHGSGNTIYF

j_gene: TRBJ1-1
d_gene: .
abundance: few
v_gene: TRBV18
CDR3nt: TGTGCCAGCTCACCACAGGGGAGACCAGATGAAGCTTTCTTT
CDR3aa: CASSPQGRPDEAFF

j_gene: TRBJ1-5
d_gene: .
abundance: once
v_gene: TRBV4-1
CDR3nt: TGCGCCAGCAGCTTCGGAGTAGCAGGTAGCAATCAGCCCCAGCATTTT
CDR3aa: CASSFGVAGSNQPQHF

j_gene: TRBJ2-2
d_gene: .
abundance: .
v_gene: TRBV5-1
CDR3nt: TGCGCCAGCAGCGGCGGGCGAACCGGGGAGCTGTTTTTT
CDR3aa: CASSGGRTGELFF

j_gene: TRBJ2-7
d_gene: .
abundance: .
v_gene: TRBV21-1
CDR3nt: TGTGCCAGCAGCAAGGGCAGGATCTACGAGCAGTACTTC
CDR3aa: CASSKGRIYEQYF

j_gene: TRBJ1-1
d_gene: .
abundance: .
v_gene: TRBV19
CDR3nt: TGTGCCAGTAGTATGGGGGGCATGAACACTGAAGCTTTCTTT
CDR3aa: CASSMGGMNTEAFF

j_gene: TRBJ2-1
d_gene: TRBD2
abundance: .
v_gene: TRBV27
CDR3nt: TGTGCCAGCAGTATCCATACTAGCGGGGGGTACAATGAGCAGTTCTTC
CDR3aa: CASSIHTSGGYNEQFF

j_gene: TRBJ1-2
d_gene: TRBD1
abundance: .
v_gene: TRBV5-6
CDR3nt: TGTGCCAGCAGCTGGGACAGGAGCTATGGCTACACCTTC
CDR3aa: CASSWDRSYGYTF

j_gene: TRBJ2-5
d_gene: .
abundance: .
v_gene: TRBV10-1
CDR3nt: TGCGCCGCCATGAGGGGTAGGGGAGGAGACCAAGAGACCCAGTACTTC
CDR3aa: CAAMRGRGGDQETQYF

j_gene: TRBJ2-1
d_gene: TRBD2
abundance: .
v_gene: TRBV20-1
CDR3nt: TGCAGTGCTAGAGCGGGACTAGAGGAGTTCTTC
CDR3aa: CSARAGLEEFF

j_gene: TRBJ1-2
d_gene: TRBD1
abundance: few
v_gene: TRBV6-5
CDR3nt: TGTGCCAGCAGTACTCCGGGACAGAGCTACACCTTC
CDR3aa: CASSTPGQSYTF

j_gene: TRBJ2-5
d_gene: .
abundance: .
v_gene: TRBV7-2
CDR3nt: TGTGCCAGCAGCCAGGACTCGGCTATGGAGACCCAGTACTTC
CDR3aa: CASSQDSAMETQYF

j_gene: TRBJ2-5
d_gene: TRBD1
abundance: .
v_gene: TRBV11-3
CDR3nt: TGTGCCAGCAGCGTCAGGGGGAATAACCAAGAGACCCAGTACTTC
CDR3aa: CASSVRGNNQETQYF

j_gene: TRBJ1-4
d_gene: TRBD1
abundance: .
v_gene: TRBV5-1
CDR3nt: TGCGCCAGCAGCCCGGGCCGACAGGGACGGGGTGAAAAACTGTTTTTT
CDR3aa: CASSPGRQGRGEKLFF

j_gene: TRBJ2-3
d_gene: .
abundance: .
v_gene: TRBV18
CDR3nt: TGTGCCAGCTCAATTCGGGACACTAGCACAGATACGCAGTATTTT
CDR3aa: CASSIRDTSTDTQYF

j_gene: TRBJ1-4
d_gene: .
abundance: .
v_gene: TRBV7-8
CDR3nt: TGTGCCAGCAGCTTAGCGCGGGCAGGGTTTGAAAAACTGTTTTTT
CDR3aa: CASSLARAGFEKLFF

j_gene: TRBJ2-7
d_gene: .
abundance: .
v_gene: TRBV6-5
CDR3nt: TGTGCCAGCAGTTATGGACGGGCAGCCTACGAGCAGTACTTC
CDR3aa: CASSYGRAAYEQYF

j_gene: TRBJ2-3
d_gene: TRBD2
abundance: .
v_gene: TRBV5-1
CDR3nt: TGCGCCAGCTCCCCTGGGCGGGGGGGCACAGATACGCAGTATTTT
CDR3aa: CASSPGRGGTDTQYF

j_gene: TRBJ2-2
d_gene: TRBD1
abundance: .
v_gene: TRBV5-1
CDR3nt: TGCGCCAGCAGCTTGAAGGGACAGGCTTCGAACACCGGGGAGCTGTTTTTT
CDR3aa: CASSLKGQASNTGELFF

j_gene: TRBJ1-5
d_gene: TRBD1
abundance: .
v_gene: TRBV6-6
CDR3nt: TGTGCCAGCAGTACCGGACAGGGTTTTCGCCAGCCCCAGCATTTT
CDR3aa: CASSTGQGFRQPQHF

j_gene: TRBJ2-2
d_gene: TRBD1
abundance: few
v_gene: TRBV6-5
CDR3nt: TGTGCCATTCAGGACAGGCAGAACACCGGGGAGCTGTTTTTT
CDR3aa: CAIQDRQNTGELFF

j_gene: TRBJ1-1
d_gene: TRBD1
abundance: .
v_gene: TRBV7-2
CDR3nt: TGTGCCAGCGGGCGGGACAGAAAGAACACTGAAGCTTTCTTT
CDR3aa: CASGRDRKNTEAFF

j_gene: TRBJ2-4
d_gene: TRBD1
abundance: once
v_gene: TRBV4-2
CDR3nt: TGTGCCAGCAGCCCAGGGACAGGGAGTTCGGGCAAAAACATTCAGTACTTC
CDR3aa: CASSPGTGSSGKNIQYF

j_gene: TRBJ2-2
d_gene: .
abundance: .
v_gene: TRBV11-3
CDR3nt: TGTGCCAGCAGCTTAGAAGGGGGAGGCGGCGGGGAGCTGTTTTTT
CDR3aa: CASSLEGGGGGELFF

j_gene: TRBJ1-4
d_gene: .
abundance: .
v_gene: TRBV27
CDR3nt: TGTGCCAGCAGTTTTTACGGGGCTAATGAAAAACTGTTTTTT
CDR3aa: CASSFYGANEKLFF

j_gene: TRBJ1-4
d_gene: .
abundance: .
v_gene: TRBV6-1
CDR3nt: TGTGCCAGCGGCCTTTCCCTGGAGGCTAATGAAAAACTGTTTTTT
CDR3aa: CASGLSLEANEKLFF

j_gene: TRBJ1-1
d_gene: .
abundance: few
v_gene: TRBV6-6
CDR3nt: TGTGCCAGCAGTTCCCGACAGAACACTGAAGCTTTCTTT
CDR3aa: CASSSRQNTEAFF

j_gene: TRBJ1-5
d_gene: TRBD1
abundance: .
v_gene: TRBV5-8
CDR3nt: TGTGCCAGCAGCTGGGGGGGACAGGTTGCAGGTCAGCCCCAGCATTTT
CDR3aa: CASSWGGQVAGQPQHF

j_gene: TRBJ2-6
d_gene: TRBD2
abundance: .
v_gene: TRBV19
CDR3nt: TGTGCCAGTAGTATACGCACGGGAGGGAGGGCTGGGGCCAACGTCCTGACTTTC
CDR3aa: CASSIRTGGRAGANVLTF

j_gene: TRBJ1-5
d_gene: .
abundance: .
v_gene: TRBV11-2
CDR3nt: TGTGCCAGCAGCTTAGGAGGGGTGCATCAGCCCCAGCATTTT
CDR3aa: CASSLGGVHQPQHF

j_gene: TRBJ1-4
d_gene: .
abundance: .
v_gene: TRBV29-1
CDR3nt: TGCAGCGTTGGAGCTGGCGCCGAAAAACTGTTTTTT
CDR3aa: CSVGAGAEKLFF

j_gene: TRBJ2-1
d_gene: .
abundance: .
v_gene: TRBV11-2
CDR3nt: TGTGCCAGCAGCCCAAGCCTCCAAAACAATGAGCAGTTCTTC
CDR3aa: CASSPSLQNNEQFF

j_gene: TRBJ2-7
d_gene: .
abundance: once
v_gene: TRBV7-9
CDR3nt: TGTGCCAGCAGCTTAGACCCCAGCCTGGAGCAGTACTTC
CDR3aa: CASSLDPSLEQYF

j_gene: TRBJ1-2
d_gene: TRBD1
abundance: .
v_gene: TRBV4-2
CDR3nt: TGTGCCAGCAGCCGTGGAGGGACAGGGTTAGATGGCTACACCTTC
CDR3aa: CASSRGGTGLDGYTF

j_gene: TRBJ2-3
d_gene: .
abundance: .
v_gene: TRBV7-8
CDR3nt: TGTGCCAGCAGTTACCGGGACGGACACACAGATACGCAGTATTTT
CDR3aa: CASSYRDGHTDTQYF